Listed below are T cell receptor beta chains from one sample, sequenced in a study of PD-1 blockade in classical Hodgkin lymphoma. This table comes from immunoSEQ multiplex PCR, and its TCRdb copy is limited to in-frame clones, with some not included. The table records about 50,000 clones, roughly 66% of them present only once. Specimen: peripheral blood mononuclear cells (PBMCs), collected before the second cycle of nivolumab. The receptor set was obtained from a human donor with classical Hodgkin lymphoma. CDR3s include the opening cysteine and the closing phenylalanine or tryptophan. A D gene is named only where the DNA matches it firmly. The listing skips clone size in some rows; elsewhere it reads once, few, many or a size class.

D gene | J gene | V gene | clone size | CDR3 DNA | CDR3 protein
NA | TRBJ2-1 | TRBV7-9 | NA | TGTGCCAGCAGCTTAGGGGAGCAGTTCTTC | CASSLGEQFF
NA | TRBJ1-1 | TRBV6-5 | few | TGTGCCAGCAGTAGTGTCGACACTGAAGCTTTCTTT | CASSSVDTEAFF
TRBD2 | TRBJ2-1 | TRBV9 | NA | TGTGCCAGCAGCGTAGGGCCGGGAGGAGGAAATGAGCAGTTCTTC | CASSVGPGGGNEQFF
NA | TRBJ2-1 | TRBV5-4 | NA | TGTGCCAGCAGCTCCAGGACCCTCAATGAGCAGTTCTTC | CASSSRTLNEQFF
TRBD1 | TRBJ2-5 | TRBV28 | NA | TGTGCCAGCAGTTTAGTGGGACAGGGGAAAGAGACCCAGTACTTC | CASSLVGQGKETQYF
NA | TRBJ2-5 | TRBV21-1 | medium-sized | TGTGCCAGCCTCCTGGGCCGGGAGGGCCGAGAGACCCAGTACTTC | CASLLGREGRETQYF
NA | TRBJ1-5 | TRBV2 | NA | TGTGCCAGCAGGGCAGGCTTTTTGAGCAATCAGCCCCAGCATTTT | CASRAGFLSNQPQHF
NA | TRBJ1-5 | TRBV18 | few | TGTGCCAGCTCAAGTATTATAGGGCAGGGGTCACTTCAGCCCCAGCATTTT | CASSSIIGQGSLQPQHF
NA | TRBJ2-1 | TRBV7-3 | few | TGTGCCAGCAGCTTAACTCTACTAGCCCTCTCCTACAATGAGCAGTTCTTC | CASSLTLLALSYNEQFF
TRBD2 | TRBJ2-7 | TRBV4-2 | NA | TGTGCCAGCAGCCAATCCGTGACTAGCGGGAGTACCTACGAGCAGTACTTC | CASSQSVTSGSTYEQYF
TRBD2 | TRBJ2-2 | TRBV7-2 | NA | TGCGCCAGCAGCCACCCCGGACTAGCGGGAGATAGGACCGGGGAGCTGTTTTTT | CASSHPGLAGDRTGELFF
NA | TRBJ1-1 | TRBV27 | NA | TGTGCCAGCAGTTTATCTAGCGGGGGAACTGAAGCTTTCTTT | CASSLSSGGTEAFF
NA | TRBJ2-2 | TRBV6-5 | NA | TGTGCCAGCAGTTACTCGAACTGGAAGAGCACCGGGGAGCTGTTTTTT | CASSYSNWKSTGELFF
TRBD2 | TRBJ2-5 | TRBV27 | NA | TGTGCCAGCAGTTGGCTAGCGGACCAAGAGACCCAGTACTTC | CASSWLADQETQYF
TRBD1 | TRBJ1-1 | TRBV6-6 | NA | TGTGCCAGCAGTTACCGGGGACAGGGGATTGAAGCTTTCTTT | CASSYRGQGIEAFF
TRBD2 | TRBJ2-1 | TRBV14 | NA | TGTGCCAGCAGCCACCTTGGGCTAGCGGGAGGGGGTGAGCAGTTCTTC | CASSHLGLAGGGEQFF
TRBD2 | TRBJ2-7 | TRBV9 | NA | TGTGCCAGCAGCGTAGGACTAGCGGGAAGGTACGAGCAGTACTTC | CASSVGLAGRYEQYF
NA | TRBJ2-5 | TRBV6-6 | NA | TGTGCCAGCAGCCCGACAGGGTTAGCGGCCCAGTACTTC | CASSPTGLAAQYF
NA | TRBJ2-1 | TRBV7-3 | NA | TGTGCCAGCAGCTTACTAGGAGGCAATGAGCAGTTCTTC | CASSLLGGNEQFF
TRBD2 | TRBJ2-1 | TRBV4-2 | once | TGTGCCAGCAGCCAAGGGAGACTAGCGGATACCAGGACCCCGTTCTTC | CASSQGRLADTRTPFF
NA | TRBJ1-1 | TRBV14 | NA | TGTGCCAGCAGCCAAGCCGGACGGACTGAAGCTTTCTTT | CASSQAGRTEAFF
NA | TRBJ2-2 | TRBV30 | NA | TGTGCCTGGATAGACCCGAACACCGGGGAGCTGTTTTTT | CAWIDPNTGELFF
NA | TRBJ1-2 | TRBV7-2 | NA | TGTGCCAGCGGAAATTATGGCTACACCTTC | CASGNYGYTF
NA | TRBJ2-5 | TRBV2 | NA | TGTGCCAGCAGGAGGAGGGACTCTCTGCAAGAGACCCAGTACTTC | CASRRRDSLQETQYF
NA | TRBJ2-7 | TRBV25-1 | NA | TGTGCCAGCATGAGCCAGACCTACGAGCAGTACTTC | CASMSQTYEQYF
TRBD1 | TRBJ2-2 | TRBV7-8 | NA | TGTGCCAGCAGCTACCCGTTGGACAGGGTGACCGGGGAGCTGTTTTTT | CASSYPLDRVTGELFF